One sample yielded the 22 T cell receptor beta chains listed below, sequenced in a study of T cell clonality in common variable immunodeficiency. Regarding the study as a whole: Common variable immunodeficiency TCR beta sequences reportedly had fewer deletions and N-nucleotide insertions.

Assay used: immunoSEQ multiplex PCR; TCRdb lists only in-frame clones, some missing. This sample comprises about 12,000 clones, none seen once only. What these receptors recognize is not known. Sequences were obtained from peripheral blood mononuclear cells. The source is a human donor with common variable immunodeficiency.

This clone was picked up a small number of times. The missing CDR3 end, 3 residues past where the read stops, is filled in from the germline J gene. The chain joins TRBV11-2 to TRBJ2-5, with D perhaps matching TRBD2 (7 bases). The CDR3 totals 15 residues. The V end lost 3 bases, the J end lost 4 bases, and 15 bases lay between the germline ends. In germline, CDR1 is SGHAT, CDR2 FQNNGV. CDR3 DNA (partial): TGTGCCAGCAGCTTGGGGGGGGGCCGTCCAGAGACC. This gives the protein CASSLGGGRPET. In full, the CDR3 reads CASSLGGGRPETQYF.

Points on this clone: The read is 3 residues too short to cover the CDR3 end, so that end is filled in from the germline J gene. The V and J genes are TRBV18 and TRBJ2-1; 8 bases are a match to TRBD2. With V trimmed by 2 bases and J by 3 bases, 6 bases remained unmatched. The CDR3 totals 16 residues. CDR1 is KGHSH and CDR2 is LQKENI in the germline V gene. The sequenced CDR3 bases are TGTGCCAGCTCACCATTGCCCAGCGGGGGCTACAATGAG. Amino acids: CASSPLPSGGYNE. In full, the CDR3 is CASSPLPSGGYNEQFF.

This clone was observed a handful of times. The missing CDR3 end, 3 residues past where the read stops, is filled in from the germline J gene. The chain has TRBV19 and TRBJ1-5; TRBD1 agrees at 7 bases. The CDR3 sequence is 16 residues long. CDR1 LNHDA and CDR2 SQIVND come from the germline V gene (reference sequence). Losses at the gene ends were 4 bases for V and 2 bases for J; bases not matched to a gene: 8. The CDR3 protein is CASSTYQGGRNQPQHF. The CDR3 DNA, read in part, is TGTGCCAGTAGTACGTATCAGGGGGGCCGCAATCAGCCC.

This clone is labeled as medium-sized. Sequence at one end of the junction differs from germline and may be a read error. Coverage ceases 3 residues before the CDR3 finishes, and the germline J gene fills in the end. The chain joins TRBV29-1 to TRBJ2-1, with a weak D call TRBD1 (6 bases). This CDR3 region has 13 residues. Germline V lookup: CDR1 SQVTM, CDR2 ANQGSEA. CDR3 sequence reads: CSAERGLGNEQFF. The CDR3 DNA, read in part, is TGCAGCGCTGAAAGGGGGTTAGGCAATGAG.

There are a few counts of this clone. Read data end 3 residues before the CDR3 end; the end is taken from the germline J gene. This chain connects TRBV20-1 to TRBJ2-1, with TRBD2 matching over 16 bases. The germline V gene encodes CDR1 DFQATT and CDR2 SNEGSKA (reference sequence). CDR3 size: 17 residues. The ends lost 4 bases at V and 8 bases at J; junction bases unmatched: 11. The CDR3 DNA, read in part, is TGCAGTGCTACAAAGCTACCGGGACTAGCGGGGGGGCATGAG. This translates into CSATKLPGLAGGHE. The whole CDR3 is CSATKLPGLAGGHEQFF.

With respect to this clone: The read ends 3 residues shy of where the CDR3 ends; the end is completed using the germline J gene. The chain joins TRBV19 to TRBJ1-2; TRBD1 is a possible D gene (6 bases). V was shortened by 3 bases and J by 4 bases, with 21 bases between the two germline ends. CDR3 size: 17 residues. The V gene's germline CDR1 is LNHDA and CDR2 SQIVND (reference sequence). The CDR3 sequence: CASSIQPNRVKIYGYTF. The covered CDR3 bases are TGTGCCAGTAGTATCCAGCCTAACAGGGTAAAAATCTATGGC.

This clone was seen a handful of times. The CDR3 end falls 3 residues outside the read, so it is completed with the germline J gene. V gene TRBV19 combines with J gene TRBJ1-5; no definite D call. CDR1 is LNHDA, CDR2 SQIVND, per germline (reference sequence). This CDR3 is 14 amino acids long. Trimming took off 6 bases at V and 2 bases at J, with 11 bases between the two ends. CDR3 sequence: CASRGFEGNQPQHF. CDR3 DNA (partial): TGTGCCAGTAGAGGGTTCGAAGGCAATCAGCCC.

This clone was picked up a small number of times. Coverage ceases 3 residues before the CDR3 finishes, and the germline J gene fills in the end. V is TRBV19 and J is TRBJ1-6; D is undetermined. Germline V lookup: CDR1 LNHDA, CDR2 SQIVND (reference sequence). This CDR3 spans 15 amino acids. V lost 8 bases and J lost 10, with 21 bases in between. CDR3 region: CASVQDRMGGSPLHF. The CDR3 DNA, read in part, is TGTGCCAGTGTTCAGGACCGCATGGGCGGGTCACCC.

By share, this clone counts as medium-sized. The read ends 3 residues early relative to the CDR3; the germline J gene fills the gap. This chain links TRBV7-8 with TRBJ2-7; tentative D call: TRBD1 (6 bases). Germline CDR1 and CDR2: SGHVS and FQNEAQ. Trimming took off 5 bases at V and 5 bases at J, with 28 bases between the two ends. The length of the CDR3 is 18 residues. CDR3 amino acids: CASSSMLVRVGALDEQYF. The sequenced CDR3 bases are TGTGCCAGCAGCAGTATGTTGGTCAGAGTGGGGGCTTTGGACGAG.

Worth noting for this clone: The read halts 3 residues ahead of the CDR3 end, with the missing end drawn from the germline J gene. The chain carries TRBV18 and TRBJ2-5; 8 positions match TRBD1. Germline values: CDR1 KGHSH, CDR2 LQKENI. The CDR3 sequence is 16 residues long. J gave up 2 bases and V 6 bases, and 11 bases lay outside the gene matches. The CDR3 bases that were read are TGTGCCAGCTCGTATACCGGGACAGGCTTTCAAGAGACC. Its protein product is CASSYTGTGFQET. The entire CDR3 sequence reads CASSYTGTGFQETQYF.

Notes on this clone: The CDR3 is cut off 3 residues early in the read; its end comes from the germline J gene. V and J are TRBV7-3 and TRBJ2-5; the D gene is possibly TRBD2 (6 bases). The germline CDR1 and CDR2 sequences are SGHTA and FQGTGA. CDR3 size: 15 residues. Trimming shortened V by 5 bases and J by 2 bases, and 15 bases separated the two germline ends. CDR3 DNA, as far as it was read: TGTGCCAGCAGCCAACGGGGGATGCGACAAGAGACC. It translates to CASSQRGMRQET. The entire CDR3 protein reads CASSQRGMRQETQYF.

This clone has only a few counts. The read ends 3 residues shy of where the CDR3 ends; the end is completed using the germline J gene. This chain uses TRBV30 with TRBJ1-2; TRBD1 is a possible D gene (6 bases). The V gene's germline CDR1 is GTSNPN and CDR2 SVGIG (reference sequence). V was cut by 0 bases and J by 5 bases, with 13 bases left in between. The CDR3 sequence is 14 residues long. The CDR3 protein is CAWSVPGQSYGYTF. The CDR3 bases that were read are TGTGCCTGGAGTGTACCCGGACAGAGTTATGGC.

Note on this clone: With the read ending 3 residues before the CDR3 end, the germline J gene is used to fill in that end. This chain joins TRBV7-3 and TRBJ2-3, with 12 bases matching TRBD2. J lost 3 bases, V lost 5 bases, and 6 bases had no gene match. The germline V gene encodes CDR1 SGHTA and CDR2 FQGTGA. The length of the CDR3 is 16 residues. The DNA read from the CDR3 is TGTGCCAGCAGCCTTGCTAGCGGGGGGGATACAGATACG. Its protein is CASSLASGGDTDT. The whole CDR3 region reads CASSLASGGDTDTQYF.

This clone is large by share. The CDR3 extends 3 residues past the end of the read, so its final part is completed from the germline J gene. This rearrangement joins TRBV4-2 to TRBJ2-1, with 7 bases lining up with TRBD2. Germline V gives CDR1 LGHNA, CDR2 YNFKEQ. Unmatched junction bases numbered 25, after V lost 4 bases and J lost 4 bases. The CDR3 runs 21 residues. The DNA read from the CDR3 is TGTGCCAGCAGCCCCCGGGGGGACCGACCGTCCCCCGAACTATTATACAATGAG. Translated: CASSPRGDRPSPELLYNE. In full, the CDR3 reads CASSPRGDRPSPELLYNEQFF.

As regards this clone: Sequencing ends 3 residues short of the CDR3 end; the germline J gene provides the rest. V and J are TRBV20-1 and TRBJ2-7, with 14 bases that match TRBD2. J was trimmed by 2 bases and V by 4 bases; bases with no gene match: 4. Per the germline V gene, CDR1 is DFQATT and CDR2 is SNEGSKA (reference sequence). This CDR3 comprises 15 residues. CDR3 region: CSATGLAGVTYEQYF. CDR3 DNA (partial): TGCAGTGCTACGGGACTAGCGGGGGTTACCTACGAG.

A word on this clone: The read gets to within 3 residues of the CDR3 end, and the germline J gene fills in the rest. V is TRBV6-2 or TRBV6-3 and J is TRBJ2-7, with TRBD2 as a possible D gene (5 bases). This CDR3 contains 16 residues. V gave up 2 bases and J gave up 1 base, with 15 bases separating them. Per the germline V gene, CDR1 is MNHEY and CDR2 is SVGEGT. The part of the CDR3 DNA that was read is TGTGCCAGCAGTTACGCGACTACCCACCCGTCCTACGAG. It translates to CASSYATTHPSYE. The full CDR3 sequence reads CASSYATTHPSYEQYF.

By share, this clone ranks as medium-sized. Read sequence stops 3 residues before the CDR3 end, and the germline J gene provides the missing end. The chain is built from TRBV30 and TRBJ1-1, with D hard to call. The germline gives CDR1 GTSNPN, CDR2 SVGIG (reference sequence). The V gene lost 0 bases and the J gene lost 7 bases, with 6 bases spanning the gap. The CDR3 is 11 residues long. Partial CDR3 DNA: TGTGCCTGGAGTGTCTTTATTGAA. The encoded protein is CAWSVFIE. In full, the CDR3 is CAWSVFIEAFF.

In the case of this clone: The read ends 3 residues early relative to the CDR3; the germline J gene fills the gap. The chain combines TRBV30 with TRBJ1-5, with 8 nucleotides matching TRBD1. With 1 base clipped from V and 3 bases from J, the junction kept 5 bases outside the gene matches. Germline lookup yields CDR1 GTSNPN and CDR2 SVGIG (reference sequence). The CDR3 length is 15 residues. CDR3 bases read: TGTGCCTGGAGTGCACAGGGGGTGTTCAATCAGCCC. Amino acids: CAWSAQGVFNQP. The CDR3, in full, reads CAWSAQGVFNQPQHF.

In this sample, this clone turned up a few times. Sequencing ends 3 residues short of the CDR3 end; the germline J gene provides the rest. The chain employs TRBV7-9 and TRBJ1-1; 10 bases agree with TRBD1. CDR1 is SEHNR and CDR2 is FQNEAQ in the germline V gene (reference sequence). The CDR3 sequence is 13 residues long. The CDR3 region is CASSGGQGVGAFF. CDR3 DNA (partial): TGTGCCAGCAGCGGTGGACAGGGGGTGGGG.

A remark on this clone: The read gets to within 3 residues of the CDR3 end, and the germline J gene fills in the rest. The chain is built from TRBV18 and TRBJ1-1; D remains unclear. The CDR3 consists of 15 residues. The germline CDR1 and CDR2 sequences are KGHSH and LQKENI. Trimming took off 3 bases at V and 0 bases at J, with 11 bases between the two ends. The sequenced part of the CDR3 DNA is TGTGCCAGCTCACCCATTCAGGCAATGAACACTGAA. This sequence encodes CASSPIQAMNTE. From start to end, the CDR3 is CASSPIQAMNTEAFF.

This clone showed up many times. Read data end 3 residues before the CDR3 end; the end is taken from the germline J gene. This rearrangement joins TRBV5-1 to TRBJ2-1, with 9 bases lining up with TRBD2. The CDR3 covers 16 residues. V lost 3 bases, J lost 3 bases, and 7 bases stayed unmatched. Germline CDR1 reads SGHRS; CDR2 reads YFSETQ. CDR3 sequence: CASSSDLAGFYNEQFF. CDR3 DNA, as far as it was read: TGCGCCAGCAGCTCTGATCTAGCGGGATTCTACAATGAG.

Details on this clone: The DNA ends 3 residues before the CDR3 does, and the rest of the CDR3 is filled in from the germline J gene. The V call is TRBV2, the J call TRBJ2-5; D possibly corresponds to TRBD1 (5 bases). Germline values: CDR1 SNHLY, CDR2 FYNNEI. Trimming removed 8 bases at V and 4 bases at J, with 5 bases between. The CDR3 runs 10 residues. CDR3 DNA, as far as it was read: TGTGCCAGCCAGGGAGAGACC. Residues: CASQGET. The whole CDR3 reads CASQGETQYF.